This TCR beta chain derives from a study of CD8 T cells in ankylosing spondylitis. The trim removed 7 bases at V and 0 bases at J, leaving 6 bases unmatched. This CDR3 contains 14 residues. In its sample, this clonotype was seen a few times. What it binds is unknown. TCRdb ran MiXCR on the 5' RACE reads and lists one entry per CDR3 protein. There are roughly 670,000 distinct CDR3 sequences in the sample; 15% to 20% occur only once, and approximately 18% lies in the top ten. Study conclusions and caveats: Characteristic of ankylosing spondylitis blood, it appeared, was a TCR beta motif comprising about eight highly homologous variants.

This sequence originates from a male donor with ankylosing spondylitis. Sequenced: blood, either unsorted or a sorted T cell fraction (not recorded which). The rearrangement uses TRBV12-3 or TRBV12-4 and TRBJ2-7, with 7 bases aligning to TRBD1. The CDR3 protein is CASTLGDSSYEQYF. As DNA, the CDR3 is TGTGCCAGCACCCTGGGGGACAGCTCCTACGAGCAGTACTTC.